Shown below are 18 T cell receptor beta chains from a single sample sequenced in a study of identical twins. TCRdb re-analysed the 5' RACE reads in MiXCR, keeping a single row per CDR3 protein. Of about 240,000 distinct CDR3 sequences listed, approximately 10% were seen once; the top ten hold about 9.1%. Specimen: memory T cells sorted from blood. The source is a man aged 50 or older in good health.

This clonotype was detected only a few times. The rearrangement uses TRBV7-2 and TRBJ2-1; a weak D match, TRBD1 (6 bases). V was trimmed by 3 bases and J by 0 bases, leaving 12 bases between them. The CDR3 is 16 residues long. In germline, CDR1 is SGHTA, CDR2 FQGNSA. CDR3 loop: CASSFQDSRSYNEQFF. The CDR3 DNA reads TGTGCCAGCAGCTTCCAGGACAGCCGCTCCTACAATGAGCAGTTCTTC.

This clonotype was counted at least ten times. The genes are TRBV27 and TRBJ2-2, with TRBD2 as a possible D gene (7 bases). Between the trimmed V and J ends, which lost 2 bases and 6 bases, there was a span of 13 bases. Germline V gene data show CDR1 as MNHEY and CDR2 as SMNVEV (reference sequence). CDR3 size: 15 residues. CDR3 residues: CASSLLGGQAGELFF. The CDR3 bases are TGTGCCAGCAGTTTACTGGGGGGGCAGGCCGGGGAGCTGTTTTTT.

This clonotype was counted many times. The gene calls are TRBV2 and TRBJ2-3, with 12 bases lining up with TRBD2. The CDR3 totals 17 residues. CDR1 is SNHLY and CDR2 is FYNNEI in the germline V gene. The V segment lost 4 bases and the J segment 8 bases; nucleotides outside the gene matches: 13. CDR3 in amino acids: CASSARRSSGGAVTQYF. The CDR3 DNA reads as TGTGCCAGCAGTGCCCGTCGGTCTAGCGGGGGGGCCGTTACGCAGTATTTT. The variable domain in full, with the rest retrieved from reference TRBV2 and TRBJ2-3, is EPEVTQTPSHQVTQMGQEVILRCVPISNHLYFYWYRQILGQKVEFLVSFYNNEISEKSEIFDDQFSVERPDGSNFTLKIRSTKLEDSAMYFCASSARRSSGGAVTQYFGPGTRLTVL.

This clonotype occurred many times. This chain links TRBV7-2 with TRBJ2-2; D call uncertain. Trimming stripped 5 bases from V and 1 base from J, with 11 bases between. This CDR3 spans 15 amino acids. Germline V CDR1 and CDR2: SGHTA, FQGNSA. CDR3 loop: CASSRTPGNTGELFF. Here the CDR3 DNA reads TGTGCCAGCAGCCGTACGCCAGGGAACACCGGGGAGCTGTTTTTT.

With respect to this clonotype: This clone may be a read error of a much larger clone one base away. The chain links TRBV5-1 to TRBJ2-5; D might be TRBD2 (6 bases). Germline CDR1 reads SGHRS; CDR2 reads YFSETQ. The CDR3 runs 16 residues. V dropped 7 bases and J dropped 0 bases, with 19 bases sitting between them. CDR3 sequence (DNA): TGCGCCAGCGAACAAGCAGGAGGGATCAACCAAGAGACCCAGTACTTC. Translated: CASEQAGGINQETQYF.

This clonotype has a count of ten or more. The chain couples TRBV7-2 to TRBJ2-3; TRBD2 might be the D (5 bases). V dropped 5 bases and J dropped 10 bases, with 16 bases sitting between them. The CDR3 runs to 13 residues. Germline V gives CDR1 SGHTA, CDR2 FQGNSA. In DNA form, the CDR3 reads TGTGCCAGCAGCGGCGCAAGAGCGGAAGCGCAGTATTTT. Its protein product is CASSGARAEAQYF.

This clonotype was detected ten times or more. The chain couples TRBV6-6 to TRBJ2-7; D is possibly TRBD2 (6 bases). CDR3 size: 13 residues. V lost 3 bases and J 2 bases, leaving 8 bases between the germline ends. Germline V gives CDR1 MNHNY, CDR2 SVGAGI (reference sequence). The CDR3: CASSYSGAYEQYF. The DNA for the CDR3 is TGTGCCAGCAGTTATTCGGGGGCCTACGAGCAGTACTTC.

The V and J genes are TRBV10-3 and TRBJ2-7; D perhaps matches TRBD2 (5 bases). CDR1 and CDR2 (germline): ENHRY, SYGVKD. V was pared by 5 bases and J by 3 bases, with 11 bases between. The CDR3 is 13 residues long. The CDR3 sequence is CAISSGSNYEQYF. Written as DNA, the CDR3 is TGTGCCATCAGTTCGGGATCTAACTACGAGCAGTACTTC.

The chain joins TRBV6-2 or TRBV6-3 to TRBJ2-1, with D possibly being TRBD1 or TRBD2 (5 bases each). Looked up from germline, CDR1 is MNHEY and CDR2 is SVGEGT. This CDR3 region has 14 residues. V gave up 7 bases and J gave up 9 bases, with 19 bases separating them. CDR3 sequence reads: CASTNEMGVGEQFF. The DNA for the CDR3 is TGTGCCAGCACCAATGAAATGGGGGTGGGTGAGCAGTTCTTC.

V gene TRBV7-2 combines with J gene TRBJ2-3, with 10 bases fitting TRBD2. Germline V gene sequence: CDR1 SGHTA, CDR2 FQGNSA. Trimming removed 1 base from V and 6 bases from J; junction bases left unmatched: 7. This CDR3 is 16 amino acids long. The CDR3 DNA is TGTGCCAGCAGCTTAGGGTGGGGGACTAGCGTGGATACGCAGTATTTT. Its translation: CASSLGWGTSVDTQYF.

This clonotype has ten or more counts. The chain employs TRBV20-1 and TRBJ2-7; 7 nucleotides align to TRBD1. CDR1 DFQATT and CDR2 SNEGSKA come from the germline V gene (reference sequence). This CDR3 comprises 14 residues. V was pared by 3 bases and J by 5 bases, with 10 bases of the junction left unmatched. The CDR3 DNA reads TGCAGTGCTAGTAGTGGTGGACAGGAGGACGAGCAGTACTTC. Translated, it gives CSASSGGQEDEQYF.

This clonotype was detected many times. The chain joins TRBV10-3 to TRBJ2-5; 11 bases fit TRBD1. The V and J ends lost 8 bases and 3 bases, in that order; junction bases with no gene match: 2. The CDR3 length is 13 residues. From germline, CDR1 is ENHRY and CDR2 SYGVKD. The CDR3: CAIRTGGEETQYF. The CDR3, as DNA: TGTGCCATCCGGACAGGGGGCGAAGAGACCCAGTACTTC.

This clonotype was found many times. The J gene is TRBJ2-7, the V gene TRBV27; D gene ambiguous. CDR3 size: 16 residues. V gave up 0 bases and J gave up 7 bases, with 19 bases separating them. From germline, CDR1 is MNHEY and CDR2 SMNVEV (reference sequence). CDR3 sequence reads: CASSLSVGKLLGEQYF. CDR3 coding DNA: TGTGCCAGCAGTTTATCGGTGGGCAAGCTCCTGGGTGAGCAGTACTTC.

V usage is TRBV5-4 and J usage is TRBJ2-5, with D tentatively TRBD2 (6 bases). CDR3 length equals 13 residues. V was cut by 5 bases and J by 4 bases, with 12 bases left in between. Germline CDR1 is SGHNT and CDR2 is YYREEE (reference sequence). The CDR3 here is CASRLQEGETQYF. The CDR3 coding sequence is TGTGCCAGCAGGCTACAGGAGGGAGAGACCCAGTACTTC.

The chain employs TRBV20-1 and TRBJ1-2; D is undetermined. The germline CDR1 and CDR2 sequences are DFQATT and SNEGSKA (reference sequence). CDR3 length: 13 amino acids. V lost 4 bases, J lost 3 bases, and 12 bases lay in between. The CDR3 nucleotides read TGCAGTGCTAAAAAGTACGCAGACTATGGCTACACCTTC. Its protein is CSAKKYADYGYTF.

This clonotype was seen ten or more times. The chain carries TRBV4-3 and TRBJ2-1; 8 nucleotides match TRBD2. This CDR3 is built from 15 residues. CDR1 is LGHNA and CDR2 is YSLEER in the germline V gene. V dropped 1 base and J dropped 6; count of bases not matched to a gene: 5. The CDR3 bases are TGCGCCAGCAGCCAAGGCCTAGCGGGTTTCAATGAGCAGTTCTTC. Translated: CASSQGLAGFNEQFF.

This clonotype was counted only a few times. The chain is built from TRBV14 and TRBJ2-3, with 9 bases lining up with TRBD2. Germline trimming cut 0 bases from V and 6 bases from J; bases unmatched to any gene: 7. The CDR3 consists of 16 residues. Germline-derived CDR1 and CDR2 are SGHDN and FVKESK. The CDR3 DNA is TGTGCCAGCAGCCAAGATAGGCTAGCGGGGTTGGATACGCAGTATTTT. Its protein is CASSQDRLAGLDTQYF.

The table lists this clonotype with many counts. The chain employs TRBV7-8 and TRBJ2-1; TRBD2 agrees at 7 bases. V was pared by 1 base and J by 9 bases, with 6 bases of the junction left unmatched. CDR1 SGHVS and CDR2 FQNEAQ come from the germline V gene. The CDR3 contains 14 residues. Here the CDR3 DNA reads TGTGCCAGCAGCTTAGACCCGATAGCGGGTGAGCAGTTCTTC. It yields the protein CASSLDPIAGEQFF.